This TCR beta chain was observed in a study of T-cell reconstitution after alpha-beta-depleted transplantation in children. Details on this clonotype: The junction departs from the called germline gene at one end, perhaps through a read error.

As it was prepared, the TCRbeta library received unique molecular identifiers. TCRdb reprocessed the PCR reads via MiXCR and lists one record per CDR3 protein. The sample has about 110,000 distinct CDR3 sequences, approximately 10% seen once; the top ten hold around 8.5%. Germline V gene sequence: CDR1 MNHEY, CDR2 SVGAGI. The CDR3 spans 12 residues. The chain links TRBV6-5 to TRBJ2-7; TRBD2 is a possible D gene (6 bases). The source was PBMCs from the stem cell graft donor, collected from the stem cell graft. The TCR sequence derives from a human donor who donated a stem cell graft to a child with acute lymphoblastic leukemia. The CDR3 nucleotides read TGTGCCGGCAGTTTGGGGGGTTCCGAGCAGTACTTC. It is translated as CAGSLGGSEQYF.